These T cell receptor beta chains were read from a single sample in a study of vaccination effects on CD4 cells after COVID-19. These receptors' antigens are unknown. Profiled with immunoSEQ multiplex PCR; TCRdb holds only in-frame clones, not every one. The sample lists around 25,000 clones; approximately 70% were seen once. The input for sequencing was CD4+ T cells from PBMCs cultured with SARS-CoV-2 spike peptides, taken before COVID-19 vaccination. The receptors were sampled from a human donor who received a COVID-19 vaccine. Each CDR3 is given without its conserved first and last residue. Each record gives: J gene, V gene, CDR3 protein.

TRBJ2-3	TRBV3-1/TRBV3-2	ASSPTPRTDTQY
TRBJ1-5	TRBV19	ASSIVHGADQPQH
TRBJ2-1	TRBV5-1	ASSLADPRYNEQF
TRBJ1-3	TRBV6-1	ASSERDRGTTIY
TRBJ2-6	TRBV10-1	ASSVLSGANVLT
TRBJ2-7	TRBV7-8	ASLGRGTGSTTWQY
TRBJ2-2	TRBV3-1/TRBV3-2	ASSRDRGGELF
TRBJ2-7	TRBV7-9	ASSRSGGGEEQY
TRBJ2-3	TRBV6-5	ASRTVAGSTDTQY
TRBJ2-7	TRBV11-2	ASSLGSGGGYEQY
TRBJ2-2	TRBV6-6	ASSPYRARLAVNTGELF
TRBJ2-5	TRBV19	ASSSRTRLQETQY
TRBJ1-1	TRBV27	ASSSWDYLSNTEAF
TRBJ2-3	TRBV10-3	AISEGVTDTQY
TRBJ2-2	TRBV29-1	SVVWENTGELF
TRBJ2-7	TRBV5-1	ASGGPGGPSYEQY
TRBJ2-2	TRBV5-6	ASSYLTGVDTGELF
TRBJ1-5	TRBV6-5	ASGGLGKPQH
TRBJ2-4	TRBV2	ASSPGGPQY
TRBJ2-7	TRBV19	ASSDRTGGPYEQY
TRBJ1-1	TRBV30	AWSFSGYTEAF
TRBJ2-3	TRBV5-6	ASSSVAGADTQY
TRBJ1-4	TRBV5-1	ASSLVRATNEKLF
TRBJ2-7	TRBV11-2	ASSLVGPYEQY